This T cell receptor (beta chain) comes out of a study of technical replicates of blood from a few donors. Method: immunoSEQ multiplex PCR; TCRdb's copy keeps in-frame clones and lacks some. The sample contains 75,000 to 95,000 clones, 95% of which appear only once. The V end lost 3 bases, the J end lost 4 bases, and 21 bases lay between the germline ends. CDR1 is MDHEN and CDR2 is SYDVKM in the germline V gene. This CDR3 is 17 amino acids long. The specimen was T cells isolated from PBMCs. The rearrangement uses TRBV28 and TRBJ1-1, with D possibly being TRBD1 (5 bases). The sequence derives from a human donor in good health. The CDR3 nucleotides are TGTGCCAGCAGTTTTTTTGGCGGGGGGTCAGCCAGCACTGAAGCTTTCTTT. This gives the protein CASSFFGGGSASTEAFF.